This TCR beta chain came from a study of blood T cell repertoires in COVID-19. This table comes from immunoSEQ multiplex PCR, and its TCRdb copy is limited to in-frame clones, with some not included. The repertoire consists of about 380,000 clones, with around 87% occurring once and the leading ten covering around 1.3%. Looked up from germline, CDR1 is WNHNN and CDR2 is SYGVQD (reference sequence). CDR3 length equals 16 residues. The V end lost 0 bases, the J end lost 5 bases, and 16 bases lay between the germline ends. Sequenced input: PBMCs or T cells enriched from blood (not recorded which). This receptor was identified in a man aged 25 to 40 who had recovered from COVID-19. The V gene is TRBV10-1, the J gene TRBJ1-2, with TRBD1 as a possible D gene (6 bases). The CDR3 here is CASSESVLTGVYGYTF. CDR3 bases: TGCGCCAGCAGTGAGTCTGTATTGACAGGAGTATATGGCTACACCTTC.